This T cell receptor (beta chain) appears in the sequencing data of a study of cytomegalovirus exposure and HLA in healthy donors (dated by TCRdb to the late 2010s). About the investigation overall: An earlier analysis of fewer than 750 of the donors reported 276 Gb of sequence data and around 110 million unique TCR beta sequences obtained from approximately 180 million T cells. High-throughput TCR immunosequencing, statistical association of individual TCRs with disease status, and machine learning were combined to predict cytomegalovirus infection status. Both class I and class II loci were covered by HLA typing, at four-digit resolution. Of the 300 to 500 genotyped donors, less than 90% were placed in the genetic ancestry cluster associated with self-reported Caucasian donors. To study patterns of TCR occurrence, a later analysis re-analyzed previously published TCR beta repertoires from 666 donors and added high-resolution HLA genotyping. Rather than drawing on any new phenotypic data, the later analysis identified candidate immune exposures from TCR beta sequences and the way those sequences occurred across donors. In a later genetic analysis, genome-wide SNP genotypes for about 60% of the 666 donors were used, and that subset was treated as a discovery cohort. Along with the approximately 670-subject first cohort, a separate validation cohort of approximately 110 different subjects was used. The study aimed to test whether signatures of past pathogen exposure could be identified by cataloging public T cell receptors. Using immunosequencing, the study profiled T cell repertoires from around 670 subjects and related those repertoires to cytomegalovirus serostatus. Donor age, sex, ethnicity and CMV serostatus were compiled alongside the repertoire data. All discovery cohort repertoires had been generated using a single sequencing platform. Because of strong linkage in the cohort, five DR-DQ haplotypes were treated as single units for association and clustering. An earlier analysis of a few hundred of the donors applied high-throughput TCR beta sequencing to assess whether each TCR beta V gene segment acted as functional or pseudogenic. Across approximately 420 genotyped donors of the cohort, an average of about 240,000 unique TCR beta nucleotide sequences per donor were sequenced, and approximately 17% of those sequences were non-productive. An early release covering 550 to 650 HLA-typed donors comprised approximately 300 gigabases of sequencing data and 65 million to 100 million unique TCR sequences. The number of typed donors differed by locus: 629-630 for A, B, C, DRB1 and DQB1; approximately 520 for DQA1; around 610 for DPA1; and about 470 for DPB1. What the study reported, not specific to this receptor: Most CMV-associated TCR beta chains appeared to be HLA-restricted in a later analysis, and the HLA associations seemed to be driven largely by CMV exposure. The authors suggested that the approach could potentially be extended to other disease states and immunological phenotypes. In a later genetic analysis, a missense DCLRE1C variant was associated with V-gene and J-gene trimming of TCR beta chains, and the association was replicated in an independent cohort. In both the original and validation cohorts, the classifier was reported to diagnose cytomegalovirus status with high specificity and sensitivity. Compared with the approximately 720-donor mean, donors in an Asian-associated ancestry cluster had fewer N-insertions in productive TCRs, according to a later genetic analysis. Across donors, most TCR sequences were observed very rarely, whereas some public TCRs were present in many individuals. A later analysis found that HLA-associated TCR beta chains were more clonally expanded and had lower generation probabilities than equally common non-associated chains. Because some donors lacked HLA typing at each locus, the association tests relied only on the typed subset. This cohort had only TCR beta chains sequenced, and the lack of alpha or paired-chain data limited which features could be detected. Assigning TCR associations to individual alleles was difficult when HLA alleles, especially DR and DQ, strongly co-occurred. Immune exposure information for the cohort was limited to CMV serostatus. In a later analysis, more than 15,000 TCR beta sequences were associated with specific HLA alleles at a false discovery rate of 0.05. Linkage disequilibrium might explain the correlated functional status among segregating V segments, but an unknown experimental factor could not be ruled out. Because counts were too low, 15 or so rarely observed V segments, including chromosome 9 orphons, were excluded from the earlier analysis of 500 to 700 of the donors. An earlier analysis of approximately 530 of the donors showed that most TCR beta V segments appeared in productive rearrangements either about 87% or about 30% of the time, which broadly matched IMGT annotations. According to a later analysis, TCR association rates differed among HLA loci, with DRB1 alleles showing the most associated TCRs and HLA-C alleles showing the fewest. Three of the identified cytomegalovirus-associated TCR beta chains were confirmed in vitro to be specific for cytomegalovirus antigens. The study listed 150 to 200 TCR beta chains as associated with cytomegalovirus. Roughly uniform sequencing depth across donors was assumed in presence/absence analyses, although this assumption may not hold. A further reported finding was that TCR beta sequences accurately predicted the HLA-A and HLA-B alleles for most subjects in the first cohort. The sequencing pipeline was judged likely to have produced a cluster of highly shared sequence variants as a technical artifact. Because the 87-base-pair reads could not distinguish some IMGT-functional V segments, including TRBV6-2 and TRBV6-3, those segments were excluded. A later analysis reported that several top co-occurrence clusters appeared linked to parvovirus B19, influenza, CMV and Epstein-Barr virus.

As for this clone: What this receptor recognizes is not known. No much larger clone exists at a distance of one base, and base qualities are not known.

From the germline V gene, CDR1 is SGHRS and CDR2 is YFSETQ. The CDR3 runs 17 amino acids, cysteine and phenylalanine included. Only CDR3 DNA remains: 51 bases, in frame from the first base. Relative to germline, V is missing 2 bases and J is missing 6 bases, with 11 bases of the junction outside any gene match. The cohort was made up of under 800 healthy bone marrow donors. Cohort members were all nominally healthy when sampled, although unrecorded immune exposures were likely present. The donor was CMV seropositive and was included in the group of 270 or so seropositive cohort members. Each donor provided a peripheral blood sample, and peripheral blood mononuclear cells were used for TCR beta sequencing. The Qiagen DNeasy Blood Extraction Kit was used to extract genomic DNA from the blood cell samples. Receptor libraries were prepared by the immunoSEQ multiplex PCR assay. A mixture of 60 forward primers for TCR Vbeta segments and 13 reverse primers for TCR Jbeta segments was used in the multiplex PCR. A multiplex PCR assay on genomic DNA amplified the CDR3 region of rearranged TCR beta genes. Amplified TCR beta libraries were sequenced as 87-base-pair reads on the Illumina HiSeq System. As for the authors' bioinformatics: In a later analysis, tens of millions of unique TCR beta chains were counted across the roughly 610 repertoires, and roughly 11 million of these chains were shared by at least two donors. Raw reads were error-corrected and collapsed into unique sequences with a nearest-neighbor algorithm that merged closely related sequences to remove PCR and sequencing errors. To assign V, D and J gene segments, CDR3 sequences were aligned to IMGT reference sequences. For a sequence to be retained, a match of at least six nucleotides was required to both a V gene segment and a J gene segment. A rearrangement was called productive if the CDR3 had no stop codons and remained in frame with V and J, and every other rearrangement was called non-productive. Following IMGT convention, CDR3 was defined as the stretch from the second conserved V-encoded cysteine to the conserved J-encoded phenylalanine. In an earlier analysis of more than 550 of the donors, sequences lacking an unambiguous match to a single V gene segment were excluded. In an earlier analysis of 450 to 750 of the donors, a V segment was called functional when productive rearrangements were above 56.7%, and segregating when the standard deviation between donors exceeded 5%. A statistical classification framework was developed to diagnose cytomegalovirus status using the catalog of TCR beta chain sequences. In a later analysis, TCR nucleotide sequences were compared against IMGT/GENE-DB human TR gene sequences so that V and J genes could be assigned. The TCRdist pipeline was used in a later analysis to assign CDR3 sequences and most-parsimonious VDJ recombination scenarios. A later analysis defined each TCR beta chain by its CDR3 amino acid sequence plus V-gene family, and excluded reads lacking a unique V-gene family. In a later analysis, 500 to 700 highly shared, low-generation-probability nucleotide sequences were removed to address suspected cross-contamination and a sequencing artifact. In a later analysis, a clonal expansion index was calculated for each public chain from normalized within-repertoire ranks of inferred template counts. A later analysis computed generation probabilities with a VDJ recombination model fitted to out-of-frame rearrangements, and checked the results against IGoR. A later analysis scored TCR-TCR, TCR-HLA and TCR-CMV co-occurrence with hypergeometric tests, applying a repertoire-size bias correction to TCR pairs. To estimate false discovery rates, a later analysis permuted the HLA or CMV assignments 20 times. In a later analysis, co-occurring TCRs were grouped with DBSCAN, and TCRdist sequence similarity was added when clustering was performed within HLA-allele-positive subsets. Repertoires with fewer than 30,000 or more than 120,000 public chains, plus five repertoires with anomalous nucleotide sharing, were excluded from co-occurrence clustering. TCRdb took over this immuneACCESS table, retaining in-frame rearrangements with V and J assigned. Such tables are incomplete; in checked studies, under half of the missing clones stem from an unresolved V gene, and the remainder is unexplained. V and J calls and clone size follow that table, whereas D and trimming were derived from the DNA. The table for this sample lists about 140,000 clones; less than 85% of them were counted only once. The ten largest clones add up to about 6.5% of the sample.

The TCR was taken from a man in his forties in good health and CMV-seropositive. Recombination joined TRBV5-1 with TRBJ2-2; 9 bases in the middle match TRBD1. Material: PBMCs. The DNA sequence reads TGCGCCAGCAGCTTAGATTCCGGGACAGGGAGGTCCGGGGAGCTGTTTTTT. Translated, it reads CASSLDSGTGRSGELFF.